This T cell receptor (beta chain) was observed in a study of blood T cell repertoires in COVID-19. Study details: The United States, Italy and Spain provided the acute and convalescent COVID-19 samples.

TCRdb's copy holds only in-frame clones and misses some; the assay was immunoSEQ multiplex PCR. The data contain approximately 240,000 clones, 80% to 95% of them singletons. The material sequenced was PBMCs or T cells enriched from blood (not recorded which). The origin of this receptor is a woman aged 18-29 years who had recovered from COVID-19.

CDR3 loop: CASSGQGMGGTQYF. Written as DNA, the CDR3 is TGCGCCAGCTCCGGACAGGGGATGGGGGGGACCCAGTACTTC. This chain links TRBV5-1 with TRBJ2-5; TRBD1 agrees at 9 bases. The ends lost 7 bases at V and 7 bases at J; junction bases unmatched: 11. The CDR3 totals 14 residues. Germline V gene data show CDR1 as SGHRS and CDR2 as YFSETQ.